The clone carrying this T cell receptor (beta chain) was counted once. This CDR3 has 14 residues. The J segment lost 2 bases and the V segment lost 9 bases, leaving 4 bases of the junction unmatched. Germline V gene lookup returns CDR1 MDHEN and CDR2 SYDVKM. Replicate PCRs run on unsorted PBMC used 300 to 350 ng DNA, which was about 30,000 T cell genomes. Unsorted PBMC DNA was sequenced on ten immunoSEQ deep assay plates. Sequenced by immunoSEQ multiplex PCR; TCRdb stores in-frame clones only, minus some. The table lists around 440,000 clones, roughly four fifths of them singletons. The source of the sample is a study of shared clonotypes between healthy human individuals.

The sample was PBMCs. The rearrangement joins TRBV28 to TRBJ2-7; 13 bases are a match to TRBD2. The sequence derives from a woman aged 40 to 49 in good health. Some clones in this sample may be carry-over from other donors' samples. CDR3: CASGTSGNPYEQYF. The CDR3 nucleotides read TGTGCCAGTGGGACTAGCGGGAACCCCTACGAGCAGTACTTC.